A selection of T cell receptor beta chains follows, all from one sample in a study of vaccination and CD4 T cells after COVID-19. Using its own MiXCR run on the PCR reads, TCRdb lists one record per CDR3 protein. Found here are some 15,000 distinct CDR3 sequences, around 38% of them singletons; the top ten hold 20% to 25%. No antigen is known for these receptors. The source material was cultured CD4+ T cells from blood. The receptors come from a human donor with COVID-19. Each CDR3 is given with its conserved first and last residue. Each record gives: J gene, clone size, V gene, CDR3 protein. The size field is filled for only some rows; it gives once, few, many or a size class.

TRBJ2-3	.	TRBV5-4	CASSLVGPGDTQYF
TRBJ2-5	.	TRBV7-2	CASSPRGETQYF
TRBJ1-1	.	TRBV5-1	CASSLGQGAGNTEAFF
TRBJ1-5	.	TRBV2	CASSEFSPGVNQPQHF
TRBJ2-2	.	TRBV6-2/TRBV6-3	CASSRGGITGELFF
TRBJ2-5	.	TRBV20-1	CSASPRGGETQYF
TRBJ1-2	.	TRBV28	CASSSQGTGHYGYTF
TRBJ2-5	few	TRBV7-2	CASSLASVAGGETQYF
TRBJ2-5	.	TRBV20-1	CSATLTSGGGETQYF
TRBJ2-1	.	TRBV3-1	CASSRNFAYNEQFF
TRBJ1-3	few	TRBV20-1	CSAGTGYGGNTIYF
TRBJ2-5	.	TRBV2	CASRDRAGSVQETQYF
TRBJ2-7	few	TRBV2	CASSEAGVYYEQYF
TRBJ2-3	.	TRBV5-1	CASSSYSLAGGRTDTQYF
TRBJ2-5	.	TRBV29-1	CSVLAGRQETQYF
TRBJ2-5	.	TRBV11-2	CASSSGGVRETQYF
TRBJ2-3	.	TRBV6-2/TRBV6-3	CASSLTSGGFTDTQYF
TRBJ1-2	.	TRBV20-1	CSARPPSKAGYYGYTF
TRBJ1-4	.	TRBV19	CASSMDRGNEKLFF
TRBJ2-2	few	TRBV2	CASSGNRADTGELFF
TRBJ1-1	few	TRBV20-1	CSARHSRLGTEAFF
TRBJ1-1	few	TRBV10-3	CAISSTGTGLGNTEAFF
TRBJ2-3	few	TRBV11-3	CASSSPRETDTQYF
TRBJ1-6	.	TRBV5-4	CASSLQGARSYNSPLHF
TRBJ1-5	.	TRBV5-8	CASSSRDGNQPQHF
TRBJ2-7	.	TRBV28	CASSLDQGPTYEQYF
TRBJ1-5	.	TRBV20-1	CSAIRDRGVFGNQPQHF
TRBJ2-3	few	TRBV20-1	CSARRTEPTDTQYF
TRBJ2-1	once	TRBV6-5	CASSYSKELGYNGQFF
TRBJ1-2	.	TRBV4-3	CASSQATTGGSGGYTF
TRBJ1-6	.	TRBV28	CASSSGTAGSPLHF
TRBJ1-2	few	TRBV28	CASSALQAGYTF
TRBJ1-5	once	TRBV5-6	CASSLGPTGNQPQHF
TRBJ2-7	few	TRBV24-1	CATSDAGNPVAEQYF
TRBJ2-5	.	TRBV11-2	CASSLVLAGGLETQYF
TRBJ2-7	.	TRBV6-1	CVSSEGPYGEQYF